This T cell receptor beta chain derives from a study of human T cells and chemical hapten exposure. Study-wide background: Doses of diphenylcyclopropenone went to the patients' scalps weekly throughout the approximately 25-week study. Patches with 0.01% DPC went on the upper back, and the tests were read at 6 days.

In its sample, this clonotype was seen many times. Trimming cost V 4 bases and J 8 bases; bases outside gene matches: 8. The CDR3 covers 14 residues. The V gene's germline CDR1 is SGHTA and CDR2 FQGNSA. The time point is: pre-sensitization, week 0. Treatment given: therapeutic diphenylcyclopropenone sensitization with weekly scalp DPC. The library tagged each cDNA molecule with unique molecular identifiers. One entry per CDR3 protein, called by TCRdb with MiXCR from the RACE reads. The sample contains more than 300,000 distinct CDR3 sequences, around 5.5% of which appear only once. This TCR was sampled from a woman between 50 and 59 years old with alopecia areata. Some clones in this sample may be carry-over from other donors' samples. The starting material was whole blood, obtained in connection with sensitization to the hapten diphenylcyclopropenone (DPC). J is TRBJ2-4 and V is TRBV7-2; 7 positions agree with TRBD1. The CDR3 coding sequence is TGTGCCAGCAGCTCCCGACAGGGTAGAGACATTCAGTACTTC. Translation: CASSSRQGRDIQYF. The variable domain in full, with the rest retrieved from reference TRBV7-2 and TRBJ2-4, is GAGVSQSPSNKVTEKGKDVELRCDPISGHTALYWYRQSLGQGLEFLIYFQGNSAPDKSGLPSDRFSAERTGGSVSTLTIQRTQQEDSAVYLCASSSRQGRDIQYFGAGTRLSVL.